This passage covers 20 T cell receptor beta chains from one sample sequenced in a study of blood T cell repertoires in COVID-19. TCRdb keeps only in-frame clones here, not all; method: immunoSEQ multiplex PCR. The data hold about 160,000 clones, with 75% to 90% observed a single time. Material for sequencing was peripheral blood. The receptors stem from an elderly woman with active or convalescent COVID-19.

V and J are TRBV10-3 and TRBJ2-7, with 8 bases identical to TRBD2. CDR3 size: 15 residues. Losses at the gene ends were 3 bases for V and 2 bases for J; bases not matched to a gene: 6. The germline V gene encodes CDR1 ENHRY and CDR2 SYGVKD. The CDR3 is CAISEASGGTYEQYF. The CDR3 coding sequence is TGTGCCATCAGTGAAGCCAGCGGGGGAACCTACGAGCAGTACTTC.

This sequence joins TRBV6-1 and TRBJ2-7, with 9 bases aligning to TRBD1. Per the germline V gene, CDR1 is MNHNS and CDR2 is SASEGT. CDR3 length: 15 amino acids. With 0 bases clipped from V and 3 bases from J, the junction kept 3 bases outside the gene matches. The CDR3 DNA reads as TGTGCCAGCAGTGAAGCGAGGGACAGGGTCTACGAGCAGTACTTC. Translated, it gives CASSEARDRVYEQYF.

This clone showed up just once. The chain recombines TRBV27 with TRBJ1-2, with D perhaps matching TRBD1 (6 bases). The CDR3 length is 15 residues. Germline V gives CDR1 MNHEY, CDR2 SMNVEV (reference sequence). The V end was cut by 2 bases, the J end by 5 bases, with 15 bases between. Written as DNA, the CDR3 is TGTGCCAGCAGTTTACACAGGGCTACGGGGTATGGCTACACCTTC. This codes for CASSLHRATGYGYTF.

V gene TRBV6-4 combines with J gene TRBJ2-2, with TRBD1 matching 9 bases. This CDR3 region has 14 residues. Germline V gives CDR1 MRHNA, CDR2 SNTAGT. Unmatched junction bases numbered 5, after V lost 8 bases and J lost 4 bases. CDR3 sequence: CASRGQGLTGELFF. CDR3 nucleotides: TGTGCCAGCCGTGGACAGGGGCTCACCGGGGAGCTGTTTTTT.

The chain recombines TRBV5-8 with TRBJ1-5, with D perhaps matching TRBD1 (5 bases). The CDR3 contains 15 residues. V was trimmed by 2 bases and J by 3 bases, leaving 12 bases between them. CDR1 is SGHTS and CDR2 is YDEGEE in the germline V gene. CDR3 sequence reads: CASSFGGTYNQPQHF. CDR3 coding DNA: TGTGCCAGCAGCTTCGGTGGGACTTACAATCAGCCCCAGCATTTT.

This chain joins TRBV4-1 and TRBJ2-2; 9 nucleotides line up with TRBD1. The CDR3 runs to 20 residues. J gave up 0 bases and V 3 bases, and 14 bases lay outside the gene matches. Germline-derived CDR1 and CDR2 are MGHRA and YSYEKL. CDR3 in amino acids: CASSQPSRDRVIANTGELFF. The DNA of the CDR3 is TGCGCCAGCAGCCAGCCCTCGAGGGACAGGGTGATTGCGAACACCGGGGAGCTGTTTTTT.

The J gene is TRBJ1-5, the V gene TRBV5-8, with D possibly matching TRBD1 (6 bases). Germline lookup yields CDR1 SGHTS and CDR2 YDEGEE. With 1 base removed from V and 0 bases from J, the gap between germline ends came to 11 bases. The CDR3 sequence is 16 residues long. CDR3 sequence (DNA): TGTGCCAGCAGCTTGTGGGGGGGCAGTAGCAATCAGCCCCAGCATTTT. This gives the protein CASSLWGGSSNQPQHF.

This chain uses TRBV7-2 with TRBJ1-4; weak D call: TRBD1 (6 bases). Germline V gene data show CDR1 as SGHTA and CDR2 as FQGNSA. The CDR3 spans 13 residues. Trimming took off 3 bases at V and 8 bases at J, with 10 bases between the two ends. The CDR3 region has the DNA TGTGCCAGCAGCTTCGGGGGGCGAGAAAAACTGTTTTTT. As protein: CASSFGGREKLFF.

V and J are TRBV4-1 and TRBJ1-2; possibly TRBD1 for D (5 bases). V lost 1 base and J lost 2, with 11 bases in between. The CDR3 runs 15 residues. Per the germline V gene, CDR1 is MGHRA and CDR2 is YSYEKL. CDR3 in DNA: TGCGCCAGCAGCCAAGTGTCAGGGAACAACTATGGCTACACCTTC. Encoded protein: CASSQVSGNNYGYTF.

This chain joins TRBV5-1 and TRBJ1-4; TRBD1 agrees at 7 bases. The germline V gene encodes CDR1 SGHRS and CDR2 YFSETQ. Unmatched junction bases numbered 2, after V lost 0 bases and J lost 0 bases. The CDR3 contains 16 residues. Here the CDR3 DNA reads TGCGCCAGCAGCTTGGGAGGGGGCACAACTAATGAAAAACTGTTTTTT. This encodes CASSLGGGTTNEKLFF. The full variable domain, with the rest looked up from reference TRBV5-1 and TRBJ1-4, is KAGVTQTPRYLIKTRGQQVTLSCSPISGHRSVSWYQQTPGQGLQFLFEYFSETQRNKGNFPGRFSGRQFSNSRSEMNVSTLELGDSALYLCASSLGGGTTNEKLFFGSGTQLSVL.

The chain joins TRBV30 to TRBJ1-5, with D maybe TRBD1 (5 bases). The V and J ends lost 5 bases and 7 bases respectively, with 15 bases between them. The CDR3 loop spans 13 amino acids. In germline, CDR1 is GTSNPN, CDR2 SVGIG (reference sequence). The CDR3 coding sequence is TGTGCCTGGGGTTTGGGGCCTTCGCAGCCCCAGCATTTT. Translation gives CAWGLGPSQPQHF.

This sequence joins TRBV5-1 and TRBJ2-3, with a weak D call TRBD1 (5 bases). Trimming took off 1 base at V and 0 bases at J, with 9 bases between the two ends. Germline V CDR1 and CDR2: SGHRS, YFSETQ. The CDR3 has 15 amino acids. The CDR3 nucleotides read TGCGCCAGCAGCTTGCAGCGACAGAGCACAGATACGCAGTATTTT. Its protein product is CASSLQRQSTDTQYF.

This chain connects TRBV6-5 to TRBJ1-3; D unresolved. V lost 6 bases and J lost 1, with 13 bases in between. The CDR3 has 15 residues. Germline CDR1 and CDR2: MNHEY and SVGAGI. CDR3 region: CASSYNRASGNTIYF. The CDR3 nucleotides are TGTGCCAGCAGCTATAATAGAGCATCTGGAAACACCATATATTTT.

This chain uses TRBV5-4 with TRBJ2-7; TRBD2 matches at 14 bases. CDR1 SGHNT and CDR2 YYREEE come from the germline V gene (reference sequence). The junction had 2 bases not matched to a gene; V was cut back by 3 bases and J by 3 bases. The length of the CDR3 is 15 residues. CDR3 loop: CASSWGLAGDYEQYF. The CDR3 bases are TGTGCCAGCAGCTGGGGACTAGCGGGGGACTACGAGCAGTACTTC.

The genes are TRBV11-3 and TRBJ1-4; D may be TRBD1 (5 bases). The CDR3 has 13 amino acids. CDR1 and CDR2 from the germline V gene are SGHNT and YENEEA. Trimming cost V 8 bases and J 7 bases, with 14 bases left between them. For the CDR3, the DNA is TGTGCCAGCCGTGGGGAGGGGACTGAAAAACTGTTTTTT. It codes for CASRGEGTEKLFF.

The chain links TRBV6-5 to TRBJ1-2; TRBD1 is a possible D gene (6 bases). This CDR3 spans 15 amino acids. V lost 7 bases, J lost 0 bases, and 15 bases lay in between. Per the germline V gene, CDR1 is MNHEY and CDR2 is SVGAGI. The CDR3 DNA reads TGTGCCAGCACCGACAGGACTAGACCTAACTATGGCTACACCTTC. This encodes CASTDRTRPNYGYTF.

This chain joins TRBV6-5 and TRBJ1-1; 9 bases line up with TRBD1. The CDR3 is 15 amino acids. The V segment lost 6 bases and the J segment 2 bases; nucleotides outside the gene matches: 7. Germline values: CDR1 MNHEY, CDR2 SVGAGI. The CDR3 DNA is TGTGCCAGCAGCCCCGGGGACAGGGCAAACACTGAAGCTTTCTTT. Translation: CASSPGDRANTEAFF.

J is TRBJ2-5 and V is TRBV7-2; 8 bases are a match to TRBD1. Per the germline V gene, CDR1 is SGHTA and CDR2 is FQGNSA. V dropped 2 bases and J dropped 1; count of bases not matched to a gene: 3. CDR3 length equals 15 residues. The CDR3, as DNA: TGTGCCAGCAGCTTAATAGGGACAGGCCAAGAGACCCAGTACTTC. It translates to CASSLIGTGQETQYF. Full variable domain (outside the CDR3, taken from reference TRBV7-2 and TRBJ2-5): GAGVSQSPSNKVTEKGKDVELRCDPISGHTALYWYRQSLGQGLEFLIYFQGNSAPDKSGLPSDRFSAERTGGSVSTLTIQRTQQEDSAVYLCASSLIGTGQETQYFGPGTRLLVL.

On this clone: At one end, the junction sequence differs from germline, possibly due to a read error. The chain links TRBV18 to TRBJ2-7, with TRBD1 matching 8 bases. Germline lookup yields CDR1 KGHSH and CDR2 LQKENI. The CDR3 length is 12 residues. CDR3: CASSPGQGVFRW. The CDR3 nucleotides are TGTGCCAGCTCACCTGGACAGGGCGTATTCCGGTGG.

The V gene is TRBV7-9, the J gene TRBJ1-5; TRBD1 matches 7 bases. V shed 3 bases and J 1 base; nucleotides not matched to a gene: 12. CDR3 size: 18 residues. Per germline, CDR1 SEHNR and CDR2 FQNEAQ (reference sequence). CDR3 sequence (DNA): TGTGCCAGCAGCTTGGGGTCAGGGACAGTGGGGAGCAATCAGCCCCAGCATTTT. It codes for CASSLGSGTVGSNQPQHF.